Listed here are 23 T cell receptor beta chains from one sample, sequenced in a study of cytomegalovirus exposure and HLA in healthy donors. A multiplex PCR was run with 60 Vbeta primers and 13 Jbeta primers. TCRdb keeps only in-frame clones here, not all; method: immunoSEQ multiplex PCR. Of 150,000 to 200,000 clones listed, around 75% are singletons. The source material was PBMCs. The source of these receptors is a man aged 18 to 29 in good health and CMV-seropositive.

The V and J genes are TRBV14 and TRBJ1-2, with D perhaps matching TRBD1 (5 bases). Germline V gene sequence: CDR1 SGHDN, CDR2 FVKESK. The CDR3 has 15 residues. Between the trimmed V and J ends, which lost 0 bases and 1 base, there was a span of 9 bases. In nucleotides, the CDR3 is TGTGCCAGCAGCCAAGATCGGAGGGGTAACTATGGCTACACCTTC. Protein product: CASSQDRRGNYGYTF. Full variable domain (remainder filled in from reference TRBV14 and TRBJ1-2): EAGVTQFPSHSVIEKGQTVTLRCDPISGHDNLYWYRRVMGKEIKFLLHFVKESKQDESGMPNNRFLAERTGGTYSTLKVQPAELEDSGVYFCASSQDRRGNYGYTFGSGTRLTVV.

This clone was seen only once. This chain uses TRBV7-8 with TRBJ2-2; 8 positions match TRBD1. This CDR3 has 16 residues. CDR1 SGHVS and CDR2 FQNEAQ come from the germline V gene. J lost 5 bases, V lost 0 bases, and 5 bases had no gene match. As DNA, the CDR3 is TGTGCCAGCAGCTTAGCGACAGGGGAAGTTACCGGGGAGCTGTTTTTT. Amino acids: CASSLATGEVTGELFF. Supplemented by reference TRBV7-8 and TRBJ2-2, the full variable domain reads GAGVSQSPRYKVAKRGQDVALRCDPISGHVSLFWYQQALGQGPEFLTYFQNEAQLDKSGLPSDRFFAERPEGSVSTLKIQRTQQEDSAVYLCASSLATGEVTGELFFGEGSRLTVL.

This chain uses TRBV28 with TRBJ1-1, with 7 bases aligning to TRBD1. V dropped 5 bases and J dropped 3; count of bases not matched to a gene: 6. Germline CDR1 and CDR2: MDHEN and SYDVKM. The CDR3 runs to 14 residues. This CDR3 is CASSGTDLDTEAFF. The CDR3 DNA follows: TGTGCCAGCAGTGGGACAGATCTGGACACTGAAGCTTTCTTT.

J is TRBJ2-3 and V is TRBV27; 7 bases fit TRBD1. With V trimmed by 5 bases and J by 2 bases, 7 bases remained unmatched. The germline V gene encodes CDR1 MNHEY and CDR2 SMNVEV (reference sequence). The length of the CDR3 is 15 residues. The CDR3 DNA follows: TGTGCCAGCAGTACCGGGACAGCTATCACAGATACGCAGTATTTT. Its translation: CASSTGTAITDTQYF.

The rearrangement uses TRBV2 and TRBJ2-2; the D gene is possibly TRBD2 (5 bases). Germline CDR1 reads SNHLY; CDR2 reads FYNNEI. Trimming left V 8 bases short and J 4 bases short, with 11 bases between. The CDR3 totals 13 residues. The CDR3 here is CASGRTATGELFF. CDR3 nucleotides: TGTGCCAGCGGACGGACTGCCACCGGGGAGCTGTTTTTT. The whole variable domain, filled in from reference TRBV2 and TRBJ2-2, reads EPEVTQTPSHQVTQMGQEVILRCVPISNHLYFYWYRQILGQKVEFLVSFYNNEISEKSEIFDDQFSVERPDGSNFTLKIRSTKLEDSAMYFCASGRTATGELFFGEGSRLTVL.

CDR3 sequence reads: CAWSTDWSYEQYV. For the CDR3, the DNA is TGTGCCTGGAGTACCGACTGGTCCTACGAGCAGTACGTC. V is TRBV30 and J is TRBJ2-7, with D unresolved. Germline CDR1 and CDR2: GTSNPN and SVGIG (reference sequence). CDR3 size: 13 residues. The ends were cut back, 2 bases at V and 1 base at J, with 9 bases in the middle.

The chain has TRBV5-1 and TRBJ2-3, with 10 bases fitting TRBD2. Looked up from germline, CDR1 is SGHRS and CDR2 is YFSETQ. J gave up 0 bases and V 0 bases, and 4 bases lay outside the gene matches. The CDR3 totals 17 residues. CDR3 region: CASSLDGTSVSTDTQYF. The DNA for the CDR3 is TGCGCCAGCAGCTTGGACGGGACTAGCGTAAGCACAGATACGCAGTATTTT.

In its sample, this clone was seen many times. The genes are TRBV19 and TRBJ1-1; 11 bases agree with TRBD1. This CDR3 is 17 amino acids long. Germline V gives CDR1 LNHDA, CDR2 SQIVND (reference sequence). V was clipped by 4 bases and J by 0 bases; unmatched bases: 7. The CDR3, as DNA: TGTGCCAGTAGTACATATTGGACAGGGGGCATGAACACTGAAGCTTTCTTT. As protein: CASSTYWTGGMNTEAFF.

The chain couples TRBV4-1 to TRBJ2-2; TRBD2 matches at 9 bases. This CDR3 has 16 amino acids. The J segment lost 4 bases and the V segment lost 4 bases, leaving 7 bases of the junction unmatched. CDR1 is MGHRA and CDR2 is YSYEKL in the germline V gene. Written as DNA, the CDR3 is TGCGCCAGCAGCCCCCTTGCGGGGGGGACCACCGGGGAGCTGTTTTTT. Its translation is CASSPLAGGTTGELFF.

The sample holds a few counts of this clone. V is TRBV7-9 and J is TRBJ2-1, with a tentative D call TRBD1 (6 bases). In germline, CDR1 is SEHNR, CDR2 FQNEAQ (reference sequence). The CDR3 totals 13 residues. The V gene lost 2 bases and the J gene lost 10 bases, with 12 bases spanning the gap. CDR3: CASSLKGGSEQFF. The CDR3 DNA follows: TGTGCCAGCAGCTTAAAAGGGGGTAGCGAGCAGTTCTTC.

J is TRBJ2-7 and V is TRBV6-1; D might be TRBD1 (7 bases). The CDR3 length is 13 residues. Germline lookup yields CDR1 MNHNS and CDR2 SASEGT. CDR3 DNA sequence: TGTACCAGCAGTGTCTCAGGGGGGTACGAGCAGTACGTC. Its translation is CTSSVSGGYEQYV.

The chain combines TRBV2 with TRBJ1-6; D perhaps matches TRBD1 (5 bases). Trimming shortened V by 5 bases and J by 8 bases, and 13 bases separated the two germline ends. The CDR3 is 14 residues long. Germline CDR1 SNHLY, CDR2 FYNNEI. CDR3 loop: CASSPGRNYSPLHF. DNA of the CDR3: TGTGCCAGCAGTCCAGGGAGGAATTATTCACCCCTCCACTTT.

The rearrangement joins TRBV6-1 to TRBJ1-1; D is unresolved. The germline V gene has CDR1 MNHNS and CDR2 SASEGT. The CDR3 length is 14 residues. Trimming left V 6 bases short and J 5 bases short, with 16 bases between. CDR3 in amino acids: CASRGSLRGTEAFF. The DNA for the CDR3 is TGTGCCAGCAGGGGCAGCCTGAGAGGGACTGAAGCTTTCTTT.

The table lists this clone with a few counts. The rearrangement uses TRBV6-1 and TRBJ1-3, with D possibly TRBD1 on 5 matching bases. This CDR3 has 15 amino acids. CDR1 is MNHNS, CDR2 SASEGT, per germline. Trimming removed 6 bases at V and 0 bases at J, with 12 bases between. This chain's CDR3 is CASSRIGDSGNTIYF. CDR3 nucleotide sequence: TGTGCCAGCAGCCGAATAGGGGACTCTGGAAACACCATATATTTT.

The J gene is TRBJ1-4, the V gene TRBV6-6; unclear D gene. Germline assignment: CDR1 MNHNY and CDR2 SVGAGI (reference sequence). The CDR3 spans 12 residues. Trimming shortened V by 2 bases and J by 8 bases, and 6 bases separated the two germline ends. DNA for the CDR3: TGTGCCAGCAGTTACCCCGCGGAAAAACTGTTTTTT. Amino acids: CASSYPAEKLFF.

This clone came up a few times. The chain is built from TRBV4-1 and TRBJ1-1; D not certain. CDR1 and CDR2 (germline): MGHRA, YSYEKL. The CDR3 runs to 15 residues. V was clipped by 0 bases and J by 4 bases, with 12 bases between them. CDR3 sequence: CASSQDAGSVTEAFF. CDR3 nucleotide sequence: TGCGCCAGCAGCCAAGATGCGGGGTCGGTCACTGAAGCTTTCTTT.

The rearrangement uses TRBV9 and TRBJ2-3, with D perhaps matching TRBD2 (6 bases). Trimming removed 0 bases at V and 5 bases at J, with 10 bases between. This CDR3 is 14 amino acids long. CDR1 is SGDLS and CDR2 is YYNGEE in the germline V gene. CDR3 sequence: CASSVVGSGDTQYF. DNA of the CDR3: TGTGCCAGCAGCGTAGTGGGTAGCGGAGATACGCAGTATTTT.

V usage is TRBV30 and J usage is TRBJ2-5; tentative D call: TRBD1 (5 bases). CDR1 is GTSNPN and CDR2 is SVGIG in the germline V gene (reference sequence). Between the trimmed V and J ends, which lost 0 bases and 0 bases, there was a span of 8 bases. CDR3 length equals 14 residues. CDR3 nucleotides: TGTGCCTGGAGTGTCCGCAGGGACCAAGAGACCCAGTACTTC. As protein: CAWSVRRDQETQYF.

The chain has TRBV7-9 and TRBJ1-5; 8 bases map to TRBD1. CDR1 is SEHNR, CDR2 FQNEAQ, per germline (reference sequence). V lost 1 base and J lost 5; bases outside the gene matches: 4. CDR3 length: 15 residues. CDR3 in DNA: TGTGCCAGCAGCTTAGGGACAGGGTTGCATCAGCCCCAGCATTTT. This sequence encodes CASSLGTGLHQPQHF.

This clone was seen only once. Additional DNA sequences in this sample encode the identical CDR3. The chain carries TRBV7-9 and TRBJ1-2; 7 bases map to TRBD1. Trimming at V came to 8 bases and at J to 4 bases, leaving 7 bases not matched to a gene. CDR1 is SEHNR, CDR2 FQNEAQ, per germline (reference sequence). The CDR3 loop spans 13 amino acids. CDR3 in DNA: TGTGCCAGCTCCCTCGACAGGGTCTATGGCTACACCTTC. Amino acids: CASSLDRVYGYTF.

The gene calls are TRBV6-4 and TRBJ2-3, with 11 bases aligning to TRBD1. J gave up 5 bases and V 0 bases, and 1 base lay outside the gene matches. This CDR3 comprises 15 residues. Germline-derived CDR1 and CDR2 are MRHNA and SNTAGT. Here the CDR3 DNA reads TGTGCCAGCAGTGACTCTGGGACAGGGGGAGATACGCAGTATTTT. It encodes CASSDSGTGGDTQYF.

This clone was seen only once. The chain has TRBV6-5 and TRBJ2-1, with 7 bases aligning to TRBD2. The junction had 3 bases not matched to a gene; V was cut back by 5 bases and J by 8 bases. Germline V gene sequence: CDR1 MNHEY, CDR2 SVGAGI. The length of the CDR3 is 12 residues. CDR3 DNA sequence: TGTGCCAGCAGTAGACTAGCTGATGAGCAGTTCTTC. Encoded protein: CASSRLADEQFF.

The gene calls are TRBV28 and TRBJ2-2, with 7 bases aligning to TRBD2. CDR3 size: 15 residues. The germline V gene has CDR1 MDHEN and CDR2 SYDVKM. V gave up 3 bases and J gave up 1 base; unmatched junction bases: 2. CDR3 protein: CASSLGGLNTGELFF. In DNA, the CDR3 is TGTGCCAGCAGTTTGGGAGGGCTGAACACCGGGGAGCTGTTTTTT.